One and the same sample provided the 29 T cell receptor beta chains below, sequenced in a study of breast tumors, draining lymph nodes, adjacent tissues. A single record per CDR3 protein comes from TCRdb applying MiXCR to the multiplex PCR reads. The data hold some 130,000 distinct CDR3 sequences, with about 20% observed a single time. Breast cancer patients provided tissue from their axillary draining lymph nodes. What was sequenced was axillary lymph node tissue. All receptors come from a female donor with breast cancer. Some clones in this sample may be carry-over from other donors' samples.

With regard to this clonotype: One base away lies a much larger clone, so this may be a sequencing read error. It is likely a read error, because the conserved phenylalanine at the end of the CDR3 is missing. The chain employs TRBV19 and TRBJ1-2; TRBD1 aligns across 7 bases. CDR1 and CDR2 from the germline V gene are LNHDA and SQIVND (reference sequence). Unmatched junction bases numbered 8, after V lost 4 bases and J lost 6 bases. The CDR3 has 14 amino acids. CDR3 bases: TGTGCCAGTAGTAACTACAGGGGAGAGGATGGCTACACCATC. As protein: CASSNYRGEDGYTI.

Many counts were recorded for this clonotype. The chain couples TRBV10-2 to TRBJ2-1; 8 bases match TRBD2. The CDR3 runs to 16 residues. V lost 7 bases, J lost 1 base, and 9 bases stayed unmatched. Germline values: CDR1 WSHSY, CDR2 SAAADI. The DNA of the CDR3 is TGCGCCAGCACGGGCAGCGGGAGAGGTTCCTACAATGAGCAGTTCTTC. This sequence encodes CASTGSGRGSYNEQFF.

This clonotype was seen at least ten times. The V gene is TRBV5-1, the J gene TRBJ1-5; TRBD1 is a possible D gene (5 bases). Between the trimmed V and J ends, which lost 0 bases and 0 bases, there was a span of 10 bases. This CDR3 is 16 amino acids long. Germline CDR1 SGHRS, CDR2 YFSETQ. This CDR3 is CASSLGGDPSNQPQHF. The CDR3 DNA reads as TGCGCCAGCAGCTTGGGCGGGGACCCTAGCAATCAGCCCCAGCATTTT.

This clonotype was seen more than once but under ten times. The chain is built from TRBV18 and TRBJ2-3; TRBD2 aligns across 10 bases. CDR1 is KGHSH and CDR2 is LQKENI in the germline V gene. CDR3 length: 15 amino acids. The ends lost 3 bases at V and 6 bases at J; junction bases unmatched: 6. The CDR3 loop reads CASSPSGGALDTQYF. As DNA, the CDR3 is TGTGCCAGCTCACCGAGCGGGGGGGCTCTTGATACGCAGTATTTT.

The V gene is TRBV2, the J gene TRBJ1-1; D is unclear. The germline V gene encodes CDR1 SNHLY and CDR2 FYNNEI. There are 13 residues in the CDR3. V shed 6 bases and J shed 0 bases, with 8 bases lying between them. CDR3 nucleotide sequence: TGTGCCAGCAGCGTGACACTGAACACTGAAGCTTTCTTT. Its protein is CASSVTLNTEAFF.

This clonotype was recorded many times. The chain uses TRBV7-2 and TRBJ1-2; D is perhaps TRBD1 (5 bases). V gave up 6 bases and J gave up 7 bases, with 12 bases separating them. Germline V lookup: CDR1 SGHTA, CDR2 FQGNSA. The CDR3 has 12 residues. The CDR3 nucleotides are TGTGCCAGCAGTCCAGGGTTGTTTGGCTACACCTTC. Protein: CASSPGLFGYTF.

Ten or more counts support this clonotype. V gene TRBV20-1 combines with J gene TRBJ2-7; 9 positions agree with TRBD2. CDR1 is DFQATT, CDR2 SNEGSKA, per germline (reference sequence). The V gene end was trimmed by 2 bases and the J gene end by 3 bases; junction bases not matched to a gene: 2. This CDR3 spans 13 amino acids. In nucleotides, the CDR3 is TGCAGTGCTAGACCTAGCGGGATCTACGAGCAGTACTTC. It translates to CSARPSGIYEQYF.

Remarks on this clonotype: A much more abundant neighbour one base away suggests this may be a read error. This sequence joins TRBV11-2 and TRBJ2-3; no firm D call. The CDR3 totals 13 residues. Trimming removed 4 bases at V and 0 bases at J, with 5 bases between. Germline CDR1 and CDR2: SGHAT and FQNNGV. The CDR3 bases are TGTGCCAGCAGCTGGGTCAGCACAGATACGCAGTATTTT. Protein sequence: CASSWVSTDTQYF.

This clonotype was seen many times. The gene calls are TRBV20-1 and TRBJ1-2; no reliable D call. From germline, CDR1 is DFQATT and CDR2 SNEGSKA (reference sequence). This CDR3 spans 12 amino acids. V was trimmed by 3 bases and J by 2 bases, leaving 7 bases between them. The CDR3 region has the DNA TGCAGTGCTAGCCTCACCAACTATGGCTACACCTTC. Translated, it gives CSASLTNYGYTF.

In its sample, this clonotype was seen many times. The chain has TRBV5-6 and TRBJ2-7; D is perhaps TRBD2 (5 bases). Per germline, CDR1 SGHDT and CDR2 YYEEEE. Trimming removed 1 base at V and 3 bases at J, with 8 bases between. The CDR3 length is 13 residues. CDR3 nucleotides: TGTGCCAGCAGCTTGTACGGGGACTACGAGCAGTACTTC. Translating it yields CASSLYGDYEQYF.

This clonotype was seen repeatedly, ten times or more. This sequence joins TRBV6-1 and TRBJ2-3, with TRBD2 as a possible D gene (6 bases). V shed 6 bases and J shed 2 bases, with 15 bases lying between them. CDR1 MNHNS and CDR2 SASEGT come from the germline V gene. This CDR3 comprises 15 residues. CDR3 amino acids: CASRGTLQLTDTQYF. The CDR3 nucleotides are TGTGCCAGCAGGGGGACTCTACAACTCACAGATACGCAGTATTTT.

The chain combines TRBV13 with TRBJ2-7; the D call may be TRBD1 or TRBD2 (6 bases each). The V end lost 0 bases, the J end lost 8 bases, and 8 bases lay between the germline ends. The CDR3 is made up of 12 amino acids. The germline CDR1 and CDR2 sequences are PRHDT and FYEKMQ (reference sequence). The DNA of the CDR3 is TGTGCCAGCAGCTTAGGGGGGGGCCAGCAGTACTTC. This codes for CASSLGGGQQYF.

This clonotype was detected ten times or more. CDR3 nucleotide sequence: TGTGCCAGCAGGCTAAATGATCAGCCCCAGCATTTT. It encodes CASRLNDQPQHF. The J gene is TRBJ1-5, the V gene TRBV2, with D uncertain. Germline lookup yields CDR1 SNHLY and CDR2 FYNNEI. The length of the CDR3 is 12 residues. The V and J ends lost 6 bases and 5 bases respectively, with 8 bases between them.

At least ten counts were recorded for this clonotype. The V call is TRBV5-8, the J call TRBJ2-7, with TRBD2 identical over 10 bases. There are 15 residues in the CDR3. J lost 4 bases, V lost 2 bases, and 6 bases had no gene match. The germline CDR1 and CDR2 sequences are SGHTS and YDEGEE. The CDR3 DNA reads as TGTGCCAGCAGCTTCCCTAGCGGGAGTGGGTACGAGCAGTACTTC. It yields the protein CASSFPSGSGYEQYF.

This clonotype was seen repeatedly, ten times or more. The CDR3 reads CASFYTIQETQYF. For the CDR3, the DNA is TGTGCCAGCTTTTACACTATTCAAGAGACCCAGTACTTC. The chain is built from TRBV2 and TRBJ2-5; D ambiguous. Germline assignment: CDR1 SNHLY and CDR2 FYNNEI. Trimming removed 8 bases at V and 2 bases at J, with 12 bases between. The CDR3 extends over 13 amino acids.

The table lists this clonotype with many counts. J is TRBJ1-6 and V is TRBV24-1; D gene uncertain. The CDR3 consists of 17 residues. V lost 1 base and J lost 0, with 9 bases in between. Germline CDR1 and CDR2: KGHDR and SFDVKD. CDR3 residues: CATSDLPRASYNSPLHF. For the CDR3, the DNA is TGTGCCACCAGTGATTTACCTCGGGCCTCCTATAATTCACCCCTCCACTTT.

This clonotype was picked up many times. The rearrangement joins TRBV6-1 to TRBJ2-5, with a tentative D call TRBD1 (6 bases). V lost 5 bases, J lost 5 bases, and 12 bases lay in between. Germline V gene lookup returns CDR1 MNHNS and CDR2 SASEGT. The CDR3 runs 13 residues. This chain's CDR3 is CASSIDRSETQYF. In DNA, the CDR3 is TGTGCCAGCAGTATAGACAGGTCCGAGACCCAGTACTTC.

This clonotype was seen many times. The rearrangement uses TRBV28 and TRBJ1-2; 8 bases fit TRBD1. The CDR3 covers 13 residues. From germline, CDR1 is MDHEN and CDR2 SYDVKM. V gave up 2 bases and J gave up 7 bases; unmatched junction bases: 3. The CDR3 sequence: CASSLQGALGYTF. The CDR3 DNA is TGTGCCAGCAGTTTACAGGGGGCGCTTGGCTACACCTTC.

As regards this clonotype: Given a much more abundant clone one base away, this may be a read error. The rearrangement joins TRBV7-2 to TRBJ2-7; unclear D gene. Germline CDR1 is SGHTA and CDR2 is FQGNSA. The CDR3 consists of 15 residues. In DNA form, the CDR3 reads TGTGCCAGCAGCTTAGCGCTTAATACCCCCTACGAGCAGTGCTTC. Translation: CASSLALNTPYEQCF.

This clonotype was seen many times. The gene calls are TRBV5-4 and TRBJ2-1; weak D call: TRBD2 (5 bases). The CDR3 runs 15 residues. In germline, CDR1 is SGHNT, CDR2 YYREEE (reference sequence). V lost 1 base, J lost 5 bases, and 13 bases lay in between. In nucleotides, the CDR3 is TGTGCCAGCAGCTTGAGCCGGACTCCGAACAATGAGCAGTTCTTC. This encodes CASSLSRTPNNEQFF.

Points on this clonotype: Given a much more abundant clone one base away, this may be a read error. The CDR3 protein is CASGGAGWSGTQYF. DNA of the CDR3: TGTGCCTCGGGGGGGGCGGGGTGGTCGGGCACGCAGTATTTT. This sequence joins TRBV24-1 and TRBJ2-3; 8 bases are shared with TRBD2. CDR1 is KGHDR, CDR2 SFDVKD, per germline. CDR3 length: 14 amino acids. V gave up 12 bases and J gave up 9 bases; unmatched junction bases: 16.

Many counts were recorded for this clonotype. The gene calls are TRBV20-1 and TRBJ2-5; the match to TRBD2 covers 14 bases. This CDR3 is built from 14 residues. J gave up 5 bases and V 6 bases, and 5 bases lay outside the gene matches. Germline loops: CDR1 DFQATT, CDR2 SNEGSKA (reference sequence). The CDR3 protein is CSARTSGGRETQYF. The CDR3 bases are TGCAGTGCGCGGACTAGCGGGGGGAGGGAGACCCAGTACTTC.

The CDR3 region has the DNA TGTGCCAGCAGCTTATCGGGGACAGGGGGGAACACTGAAGCTTTCTTT. Encoded protein: CASSLSGTGGNTEAFF. This chain uses TRBV7-3 with TRBJ1-1, with 11 nucleotides matching TRBD1. V lost 2 bases to trimming and J lost 1 base; unmatched junction nucleotides: 3. CDR1 and CDR2 from the germline V gene are SGHTA and FQGTGA. This CDR3 region has 16 residues.

This clonotype has a count of ten or more. The J gene is TRBJ1-4, the V gene TRBV6-6, with D hard to call. V lost 5 bases and J 0 bases, leaving 4 bases between the germline ends. CDR1 is MNHNY, CDR2 SVGAGI, per germline (reference sequence). This CDR3 comprises 13 residues. The CDR3 sequence: CASSQTTNEKLFF. Here the CDR3 DNA reads TGTGCCAGCAGTCAGACAACTAATGAAAAACTGTTTTTT.

This clonotype was observed many times. The chain is built from TRBV6-6 and TRBJ1-5, with 7 bases identical to TRBD1. Trimming took 8 bases from V and 0 from J; bases not matched to a gene: 10. This CDR3 is 16 amino acids long. CDR1 MNHNY and CDR2 SVGAGI come from the germline V gene (reference sequence). The DNA for the CDR3 is TGTGCCAGCGGGATCCCCACAGGGGATAGCAATCAGCCCCAGCATTTT. Amino acids: CASGIPTGDSNQPQHF.

This clonotype occurred many times. CDR3 residues: CASSLAREYEQYF. CDR3 in DNA: TGCGCCAGCAGCTTGGCGCGGGAGTACGAGCAGTACTTC. The chain employs TRBV5-1 and TRBJ2-7; 7 nucleotides line up with TRBD2. Unmatched junction bases numbered 1, after V lost 0 bases and J lost 4 bases. The CDR3 loop spans 13 amino acids. Germline V lookup: CDR1 SGHRS, CDR2 YFSETQ.

A few counts support this clonotype. This sequence joins TRBV12-3 or TRBV12-4 and TRBJ2-3; 8 bases match TRBD2. Germline trimming cut 1 base from V and 4 bases from J; bases unmatched to any gene: 16. The length of the CDR3 is 19 residues. CDR3 in DNA: TGTGCCAGCAGTTTAGGAGTAGCGGGGAGGGGAATTGGTCCAGATACGCAGTATTTT. This translates into CASSLGVAGRGIGPDTQYF.

The chain couples TRBV11-2 to TRBJ2-4, with D possibly being TRBD2 (5 bases). The V gene lost 2 bases and the J gene lost 5 bases, with 7 bases spanning the gap. CDR1 is SGHAT, CDR2 FQNNGV, per germline. The CDR3 consists of 13 residues. The CDR3 region is CASSLTRENIQYF. The CDR3 DNA reads TGTGCCAGCAGCTTAACTAGGGAAAACATTCAGTACTTC.

This clonotype was seen ten or more times. J is TRBJ2-5 and V is TRBV15; 9 nucleotides line up with TRBD1. CDR1 is LNHNV and CDR2 is YYDKDF in the germline V gene (reference sequence). With V trimmed by 5 bases and J by 5 bases, 15 bases remained unmatched. The CDR3 contains 17 residues. Written as DNA, the CDR3 is TGTGCCACCAGCGCACCCGGGACAGGGACGGTTAGGGAGACCCAGTACTTC. Its protein is CATSAPGTGTVRETQYF.